The next 15 T cell receptor beta chains were all read from a single sample in a study of PD-L1 blockade in urothelial cancer. Profiled with immunoSEQ multiplex PCR; TCRdb holds only in-frame clones, not every one. Altogether about 37,000 clones are present, 82% being singletons, with the ten largest covering less than 20%. The sequenced sample was PBMCs, obtained around atezolizumab (anti-PD-L1) treatment. These receptors were collected from a man aged 60 to 75 with urothelial cancer.

The chain uses TRBV4-1 and TRBJ2-5, with D maybe TRBD1 (6 bases). CDR1 is MGHRA, CDR2 YSYEKL, per germline. The CDR3 is 12 amino acids. The V end lost 6 bases, the J end lost 4 bases, and 9 bases lay between the germline ends. CDR3 sequence (DNA): TGCGCCAGCAGGGGGGCAGGAGAGACCCAGTACTTC. It translates to CASRGAGETQYF.

The chain couples TRBV6-1 to TRBJ2-3; TRBD2 aligns across 8 bases. The junction had 7 bases not matched to a gene; V was cut back by 1 base and J by 7 bases. Germline lookup yields CDR1 MNHNS and CDR2 SASEGT. CDR3 length equals 15 residues. The CDR3 region is CASSEGRRGANTQYF. In nucleotides, the CDR3 is TGTGCCAGCAGTGAAGGAAGGCGGGGGGCGAATACGCAGTATTTT.

The chain recombines TRBV6-1 with TRBJ2-1; D possibly corresponds to TRBD2 (6 bases). This CDR3 has 11 amino acids. Germline CDR1 MNHNS, CDR2 SASEGT. The V gene lost 11 bases and the J gene lost 6 bases, with 11 bases spanning the gap. Here the CDR3 DNA reads TGTGCCTCTGGAGGGTTCAATGAGCAGTTCTTC. This translates into CASGGFNEQFF.

The V call is TRBV5-6, the J call TRBJ2-4, with D possibly being TRBD1 (6 bases). With 4 bases removed from V and 0 bases from J, the gap between germline ends came to 14 bases. The CDR3 is made up of 16 amino acids. The germline gives CDR1 SGHDT, CDR2 YYEEEE. CDR3 loop: CASSLRDKLAKNIQYF. In nucleotides, the CDR3 is TGTGCCAGCAGCCTCCGGGACAAATTAGCCAAAAACATTCAGTACTTC.

The chain combines TRBV19 with TRBJ2-1; D not resolved. The germline CDR1 and CDR2 sequences are LNHDA and SQIVND (reference sequence). With 3 bases removed from V and 3 bases from J, the gap between germline ends came to 6 bases. The CDR3 runs 13 residues. DNA for the CDR3: TGTGCCAGTAGTATCAGTCACTACAATGAGCAGTTCTTC. It yields the protein CASSISHYNEQFF.

The chain has TRBV4-1 and TRBJ2-1, with 7 bases lining up with TRBD2. V dropped 1 base and J dropped 2; count of bases not matched to a gene: 5. Germline lookup yields CDR1 MGHRA and CDR2 YSYEKL. This CDR3 comprises 16 residues. The chain's CDR3 is CASSQVGGFTYNEQFF. CDR3 DNA: TGCGCCAGCAGCCAAGTCGGGGGGTTTACCTACAATGAGCAGTTCTTC.

The chain employs TRBV2 and TRBJ2-7, with TRBD2 as a possible D gene (6 bases). V was clipped by 8 bases and J by 7 bases, with 12 bases between them. CDR1 and CDR2 from the germline V gene are SNHLY and FYNNEI. The CDR3 has 11 residues. The CDR3 sequence: CASRAGKEQYF. In DNA form, the CDR3 reads TGTGCCAGCCGCGCGGGGAAAGAGCAGTACTTC. The whole variable domain, remainder taken from reference TRBV2 and TRBJ2-7, is EPEVTQTPSHQVTQMGQEVILRCVPISNHLYFYWYRQILGQKVEFLVSFYNNEISEKSEIFDDQFSVERPDGSNFTLKIRSTKLEDSAMYFCASRAGKEQYFGPGTRLTVT.

V and J are TRBV7-9 and TRBJ2-1, with 7 bases identical to TRBD2. The CDR3 consists of 14 residues. The germline CDR1 and CDR2 sequences are SEHNR and FQNEAQ (reference sequence). V lost 3 bases, J lost 6 bases, and 5 bases stayed unmatched. CDR3 amino acids: CASSLAGVSNEQFF. The CDR3 DNA is TGTGCCAGCAGCTTGGCGGGGGTCAGCAATGAGCAGTTCTTC.

The chain joins TRBV2 to TRBJ1-5, with 7 bases matching TRBD1. Trimming cost V 6 bases and J 6 bases; bases outside gene matches: 8. Germline V CDR1 and CDR2: SNHLY, FYNNEI. CDR3 size: 14 residues. This chain's CDR3 is CASSPTGPRQPQHF. CDR3 coding DNA: TGTGCCAGCAGCCCGACAGGGCCACGTCAGCCCCAGCATTTT.

The rearrangement links TRBV5-6 to TRBJ1-6; D remains ambiguous. V lost 3 bases and J lost 0, with 10 bases in between. Germline CDR1 and CDR2: SGHDT and YYEEEE. There are 16 residues in the CDR3. For the CDR3, the DNA is TGTGCCAGCAGCTCTTCCGAGAGCTCCTATAATTCACCCCTCCACTTT. Translation: CASSSSESSYNSPLHF. Full variable domain (outside the CDR3, taken from reference TRBV5-6 and TRBJ1-6): DAGVTQSPTHLIKTRGQQVTLRCSPKSGHDTVSWYQQALGQGPQFIFQYYEEEERQRGNFPDRFSGHQFPNYSSELNVNALLLGDSALYLCASSSSESSYNSPLHFGNGTRLTVT.

V usage is TRBV7-9 and J usage is TRBJ2-5; TRBD1 is a possible D gene (7 bases). CDR1 and CDR2 from the germline V gene are SEHNR and FQNEAQ (reference sequence). This CDR3 is 15 amino acids long. V lost 0 bases to trimming and J lost 4 bases, with 12 bases between them. The CDR3 here is CASSLAPQGGETQYF. The CDR3 DNA follows: TGTGCCAGCAGCTTAGCGCCGCAGGGGGGAGAGACCCAGTACTTC.

The V and J genes are TRBV5-8 and TRBJ2-2; 8 bases line up with TRBD1. This CDR3 spans 15 amino acids. Germline V gene lookup returns CDR1 SGHTS and CDR2 YDEGEE. V gave up 4 bases and J gave up 1 base; unmatched junction bases: 3. The CDR3 nucleotides read TGTGCCAGCAGCACGGGACAGGAGAACACCGGGGAGCTGTTTTTT. This gives the protein CASSTGQENTGELFF.

The chain employs TRBV18 and TRBJ2-2; TRBD2 is a possible D gene (5 bases). V shed 3 bases and J shed 4 bases, with 12 bases lying between them. The CDR3 sequence is 15 residues long. Germline CDR1 reads KGHSH; CDR2 reads LQKENI. In DNA, the CDR3 is TGTGCCAGCTCACCGGCGGAGAGGGTCACCGGGGAGCTGTTTTTT. Amino acids: CASSPAERVTGELFF.

The genes are TRBV5-5 and TRBJ2-7; possibly TRBD1 for D (6 bases). Germline V gene data show CDR1 as SGHKS and CDR2 as YYEKEE (reference sequence). There are 14 residues in the CDR3. The germline V and J ends were trimmed by 3 bases and 6 bases, with 16 bases remaining between them. CDR3 residues: CASSSFLGASEQYF. Here the CDR3 DNA reads TGTGCCAGCAGCTCCTTTTTGGGGGCCTCCGAGCAGTACTTC.

DNA of the CDR3: TGTGCCAGCAGGATTAGCGGGGGTCCTAGCTCCTACGAGCAGTACTTC. Its translation: CASRISGGPSSYEQYF. J is TRBJ2-7 and V is TRBV27; TRBD2 aligns across 9 bases. Germline V lookup: CDR1 MNHEY, CDR2 SMNVEV (reference sequence). The CDR3 spans 16 residues. The junction had 9 bases not matched to a gene; V was cut back by 6 bases and J by 0 bases.